The following is a TCR beta chain sequence with its context. What it recognizes is unknown. PCR primers comprised 60 Vbeta and 13 Jbeta primers. Assay used: immunoSEQ multiplex PCR; TCRdb lists only in-frame clones, some missing. Across more than 90,000 clones, the top ten clones capture around 7% of the sample. The data are from a study of cytomegalovirus exposure and HLA in healthy donors. The germline CDR1 and CDR2 sequences are SGHNT and YYREEE (reference sequence). V lost 4 bases to trimming and J lost 9 bases; unmatched junction nucleotides: 8. CDR3 size: 14 residues. Study conclusions and caveats: In a later analysis, specific HLA alleles were associated with 16,000 or so TCR beta sequences at a 0.05 false discovery rate.

The clonotype originates from a man aged 40-49 years in good health and CMV-seropositive. Material for sequencing was PBMCs. V and J are TRBV5-4 and TRBJ2-1; 9 bases are a match to TRBD2. CDR3 loop: CASSPGTSRGEQFF. The CDR3 nucleotides are TGTGCCAGCAGCCCGGGGACTAGCCGTGGTGAGCAGTTCTTC.